This entry features one T cell receptor beta chain sequence. Its target is unknown. From germline, CDR1 is SEHNR and CDR2 FQNEAQ (reference sequence). V was shortened by 7 bases and J by 1 base, with 17 bases between the two germline ends. This CDR3 spans 15 amino acids. The sample is drawn from a study of cytomegalovirus exposure and HLA in healthy donors. The PCR had 60 Vbeta and 13 Jbeta primers. Assay: immunoSEQ multiplex PCR; the TCRdb copy retains only in-frame clones and omits some. Of over 200,000 clones in the sample, about 72% were seen once. Study-wide points: Among donors in an Asian-associated ancestry cluster, a later analysis reportedly found fewer N-insertions than the roughly 700-donor mean. There were several of the most significant clusters that appeared linked to common viral pathogens in a later analysis. Under in vitro conditions, a few CMV-associated chains were confirmed as specific for CMV antigens.

The J gene is TRBJ2-7, the V gene TRBV7-9, with unresolved D. Material: PBMCs. This TCR was recovered from a male donor in good health and CMV-seronegative. CDR3 residues: CASTDGLDWSYEQYF. The CDR3 nucleotides are TGTGCCAGCACCGACGGGTTAGATTGGTCCTACGAGCAGTACTTC.